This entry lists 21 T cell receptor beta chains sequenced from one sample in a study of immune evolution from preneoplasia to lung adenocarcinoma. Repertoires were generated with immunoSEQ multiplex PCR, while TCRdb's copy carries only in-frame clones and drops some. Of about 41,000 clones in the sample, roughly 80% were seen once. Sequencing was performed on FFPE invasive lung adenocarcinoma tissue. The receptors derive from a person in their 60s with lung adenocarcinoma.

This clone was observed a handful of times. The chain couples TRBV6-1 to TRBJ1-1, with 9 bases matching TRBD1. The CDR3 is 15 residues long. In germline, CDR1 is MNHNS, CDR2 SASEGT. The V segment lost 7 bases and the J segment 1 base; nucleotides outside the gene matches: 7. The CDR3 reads CASNRDRAPNTEAFF. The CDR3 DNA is TGTGCCAGCAACCGGGACAGGGCACCGAACACTGAAGCTTTCTTT.

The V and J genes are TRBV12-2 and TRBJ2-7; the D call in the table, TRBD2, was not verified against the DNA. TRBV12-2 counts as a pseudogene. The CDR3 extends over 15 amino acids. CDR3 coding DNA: TGTGCAAGTCGCTTAGAGCTACGGGTCTCCTACGAGCAGTACTTC. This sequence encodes CASRLELRVSYEQYF.

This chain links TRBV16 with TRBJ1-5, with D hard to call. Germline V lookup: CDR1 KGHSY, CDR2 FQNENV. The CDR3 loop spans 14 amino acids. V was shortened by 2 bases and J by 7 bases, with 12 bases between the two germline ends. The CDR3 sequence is CASSQGSREQPQHF. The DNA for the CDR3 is TGTGCCAGCAGCCAAGGTTCAAGGGAGCAGCCCCAGCATTTT.

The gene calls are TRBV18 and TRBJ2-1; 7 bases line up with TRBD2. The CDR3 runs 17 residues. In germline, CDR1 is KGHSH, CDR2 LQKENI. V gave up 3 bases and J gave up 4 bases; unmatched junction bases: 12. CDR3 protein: CASSPFSPGGSYNEQFF. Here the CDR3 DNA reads TGTGCCAGCTCACCCTTTTCGCCCGGCGGGAGTTACAATGAGCAGTTCTTC.

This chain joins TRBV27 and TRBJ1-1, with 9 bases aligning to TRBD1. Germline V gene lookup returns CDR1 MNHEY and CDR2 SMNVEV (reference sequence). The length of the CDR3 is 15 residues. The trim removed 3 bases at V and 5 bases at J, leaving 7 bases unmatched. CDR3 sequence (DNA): TGTGCCAGCAGTTTCTTAGGGACAGGGCATACTGAAGCTTTCTTT. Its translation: CASSFLGTGHTEAFF.

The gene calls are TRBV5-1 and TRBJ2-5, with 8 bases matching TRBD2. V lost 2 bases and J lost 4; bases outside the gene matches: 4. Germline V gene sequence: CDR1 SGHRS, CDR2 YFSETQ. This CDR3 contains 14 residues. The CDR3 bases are TGCGCCAGCAGCTTACTAAGCGGGGGAGAGACCCAGTACTTC. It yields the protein CASSLLSGGETQYF.

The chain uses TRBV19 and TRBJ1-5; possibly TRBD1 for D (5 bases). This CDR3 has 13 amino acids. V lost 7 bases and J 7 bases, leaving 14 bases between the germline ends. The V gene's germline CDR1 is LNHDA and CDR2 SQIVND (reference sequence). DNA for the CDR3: TGTGCCAGTACGGGATCCGGACACCAGCCCCAGCATTTT. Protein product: CASTGSGHQPQHF.

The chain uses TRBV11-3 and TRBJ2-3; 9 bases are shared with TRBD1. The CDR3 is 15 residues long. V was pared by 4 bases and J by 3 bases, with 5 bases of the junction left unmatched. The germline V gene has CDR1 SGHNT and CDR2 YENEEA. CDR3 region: CASSSAGQGTDTQYF. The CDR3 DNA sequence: TGTGCCAGCAGCTCTGCGGGACAGGGAACAGATACGCAGTATTTT.

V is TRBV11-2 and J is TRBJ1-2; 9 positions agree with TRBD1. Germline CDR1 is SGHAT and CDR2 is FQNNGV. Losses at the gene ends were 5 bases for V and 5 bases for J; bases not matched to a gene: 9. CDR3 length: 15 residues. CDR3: CASSQSSGQGYGYTF. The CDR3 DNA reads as TGTGCCAGCAGCCAGTCCTCGGGACAGGGATATGGCTACACCTTC.

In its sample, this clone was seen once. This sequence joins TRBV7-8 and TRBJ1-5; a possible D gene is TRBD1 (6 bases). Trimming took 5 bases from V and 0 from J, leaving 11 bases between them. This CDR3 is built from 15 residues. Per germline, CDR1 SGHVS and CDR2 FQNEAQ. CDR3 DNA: TGTGCCAGCAGCGCGGACAGTTATAGCAATCAGCCCCAGCATTTT. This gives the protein CASSADSYSNQPQHF.

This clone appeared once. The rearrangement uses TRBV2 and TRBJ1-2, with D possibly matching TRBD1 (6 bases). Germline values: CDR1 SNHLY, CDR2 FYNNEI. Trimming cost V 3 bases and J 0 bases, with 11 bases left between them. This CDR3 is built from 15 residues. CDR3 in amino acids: CASSEGAATNYGYTF. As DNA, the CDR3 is TGTGCCAGCAGTGAGGGGGCAGCAACTAACTATGGCTACACCTTC.

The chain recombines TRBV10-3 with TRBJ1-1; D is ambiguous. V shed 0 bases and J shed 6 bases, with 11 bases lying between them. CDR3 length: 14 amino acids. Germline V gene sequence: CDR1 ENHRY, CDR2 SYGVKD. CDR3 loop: CAISESAGIAEAFF. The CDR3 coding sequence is TGTGCCATCAGTGAGTCAGCGGGGATAGCTGAAGCTTTCTTT.

The CDR3 nucleotides are TGTGCCACCAGCAGAGATGGGGGTTTAAATGAAAAACTGTTTTTT. Translation: CATSRDGGLNEKLFF. The chain carries TRBV15 and TRBJ1-4, with D possibly being TRBD1 (5 bases). V gave up 0 bases and J gave up 5 bases, with 10 bases separating them. Per germline, CDR1 LNHNV and CDR2 YYDKDF (reference sequence). The CDR3 is 15 amino acids.

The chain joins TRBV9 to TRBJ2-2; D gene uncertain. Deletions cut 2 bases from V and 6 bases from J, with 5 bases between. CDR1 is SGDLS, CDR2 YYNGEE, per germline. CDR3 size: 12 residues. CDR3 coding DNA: TGTGCCAGCAGCGTGGACGCCGGGGAGCTGTTTTTT. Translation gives CASSVDAGELFF.

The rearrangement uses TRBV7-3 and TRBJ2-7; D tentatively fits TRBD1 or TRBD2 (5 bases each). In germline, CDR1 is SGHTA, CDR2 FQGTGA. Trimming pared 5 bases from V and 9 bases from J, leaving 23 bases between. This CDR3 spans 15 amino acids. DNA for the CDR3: TGTGCCAGCAGCCCAAACGGGGACCTCTACGAGCGGCAGTACTTC. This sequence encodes CASSPNGDLYERQYF.

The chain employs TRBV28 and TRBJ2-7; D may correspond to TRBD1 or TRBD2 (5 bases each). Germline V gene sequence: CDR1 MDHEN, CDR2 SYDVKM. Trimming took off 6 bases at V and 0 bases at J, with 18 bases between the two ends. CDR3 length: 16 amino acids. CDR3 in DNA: TGTGCCAGCAGCTTAAGTGTGGGGACGGCCTCCTACGAGCAGTACTTC. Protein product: CASSLSVGTASYEQYF.

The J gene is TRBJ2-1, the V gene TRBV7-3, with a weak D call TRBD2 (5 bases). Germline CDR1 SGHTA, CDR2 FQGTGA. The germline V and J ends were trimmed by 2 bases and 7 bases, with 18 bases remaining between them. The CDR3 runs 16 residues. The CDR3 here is CASSLGGPGKLNEQFF. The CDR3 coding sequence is TGTGCCAGCAGCTTAGGCGGGCCCGGAAAACTTAATGAGCAGTTCTTC.

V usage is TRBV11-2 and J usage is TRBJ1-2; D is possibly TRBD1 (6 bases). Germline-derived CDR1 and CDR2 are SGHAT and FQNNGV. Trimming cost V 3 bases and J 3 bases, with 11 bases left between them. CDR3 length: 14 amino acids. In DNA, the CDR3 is TGTGCCAGCAGCTTTGGGGGGGGCGACTATGGCTACACCTTC. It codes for CASSFGGGDYGYTF.

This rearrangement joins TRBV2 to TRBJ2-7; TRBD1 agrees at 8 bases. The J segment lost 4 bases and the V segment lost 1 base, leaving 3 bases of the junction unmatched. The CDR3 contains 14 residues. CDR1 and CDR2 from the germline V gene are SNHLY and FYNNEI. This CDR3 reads CASSEGQGWYEQYF. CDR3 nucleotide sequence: TGTGCCAGCAGTGAAGGACAGGGGTGGTACGAGCAGTACTTC.

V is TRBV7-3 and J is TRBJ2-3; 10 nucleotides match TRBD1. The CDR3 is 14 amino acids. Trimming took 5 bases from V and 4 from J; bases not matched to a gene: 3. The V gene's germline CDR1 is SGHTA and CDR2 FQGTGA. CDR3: CASSDRGRPDTQYF. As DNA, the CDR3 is TGTGCCAGCAGCGACAGGGGGCGTCCAGATACGCAGTATTTT.

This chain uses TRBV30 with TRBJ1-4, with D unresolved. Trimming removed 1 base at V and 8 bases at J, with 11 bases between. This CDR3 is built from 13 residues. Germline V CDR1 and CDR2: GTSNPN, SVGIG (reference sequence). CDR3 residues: CAWSGGLGEKLFF. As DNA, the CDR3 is TGTGCCTGGAGTGGAGGGTTGGGGGAAAAACTGTTTTTT.